This T cell receptor (beta chain) derives from a study of T-cell reconstitution after alpha-beta-depleted transplantation in children. This CDR3 region has 14 residues. Looked up from germline, CDR1 is LNHDA and CDR2 is SQIVND (reference sequence). The ends lost 4 bases at V and 7 bases at J; junction bases unmatched: 7. The authors prepared the TCRbeta library with unique molecular identifiers. MiXCR, run by TCRdb on the PCR reads, gives a single entry per CDR3 protein. The table records about half a million distinct CDR3 sequences, approximately 12% of them present only once. The receptor's source is a human donor who donated a stem cell graft to a child with combined immunodeficiency. This chain connects TRBV19 to TRBJ2-1; 7 nucleotides agree with TRBD1. Sequences were derived from PBMCs from the stem cell graft donor, sampled from the stem cell graft. The CDR3 protein is CASSTNLRGNEQFF. DNA of the CDR3: TGTGCCAGTAGTACCAACCTCAGGGGGAATGAGCAGTTCTTC.